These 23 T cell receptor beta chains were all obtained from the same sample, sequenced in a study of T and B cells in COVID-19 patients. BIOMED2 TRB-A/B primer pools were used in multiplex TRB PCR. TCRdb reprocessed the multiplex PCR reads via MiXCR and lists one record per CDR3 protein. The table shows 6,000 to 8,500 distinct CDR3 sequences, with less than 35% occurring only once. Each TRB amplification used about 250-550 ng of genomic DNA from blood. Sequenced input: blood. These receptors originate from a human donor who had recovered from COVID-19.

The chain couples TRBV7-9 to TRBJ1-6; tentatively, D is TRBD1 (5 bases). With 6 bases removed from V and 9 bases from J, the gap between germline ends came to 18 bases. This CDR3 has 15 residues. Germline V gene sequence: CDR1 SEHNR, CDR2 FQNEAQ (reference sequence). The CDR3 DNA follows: TGTGCCAGCAGTCTAGGGGCAGGGACGATTTCACCCCTCCACTTT. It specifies CASSLGAGTISPLHF.

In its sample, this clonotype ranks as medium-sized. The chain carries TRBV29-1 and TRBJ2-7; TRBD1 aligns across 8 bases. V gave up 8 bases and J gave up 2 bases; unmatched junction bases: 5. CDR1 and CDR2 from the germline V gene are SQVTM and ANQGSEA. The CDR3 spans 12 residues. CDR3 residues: CSIRDRTYEQYF. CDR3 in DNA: TGCAGCATCCGGGACAGGACCTACGAGCAGTACTTC.

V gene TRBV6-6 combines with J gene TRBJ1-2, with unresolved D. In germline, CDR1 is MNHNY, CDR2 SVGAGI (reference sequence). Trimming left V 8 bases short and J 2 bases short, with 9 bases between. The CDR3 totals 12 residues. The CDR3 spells CASQTLNYGYTF. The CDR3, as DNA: TGTGCCAGCCAAACACTGAACTATGGCTACACCTTC.

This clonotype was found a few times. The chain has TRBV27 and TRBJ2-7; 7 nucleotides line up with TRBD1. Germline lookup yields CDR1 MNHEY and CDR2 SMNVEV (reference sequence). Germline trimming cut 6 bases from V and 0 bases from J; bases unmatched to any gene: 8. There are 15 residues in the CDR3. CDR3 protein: CASSPGTEGSYEQYF. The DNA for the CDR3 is TGTGCCAGCAGCCCCGGGACAGAGGGCTCCTACGAGCAGTACTTC.

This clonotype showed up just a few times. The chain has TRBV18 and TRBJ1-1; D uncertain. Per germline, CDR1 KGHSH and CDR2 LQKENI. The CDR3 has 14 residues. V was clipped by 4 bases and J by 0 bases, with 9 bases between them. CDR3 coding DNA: TGTGCCAGCTCACGGTGGGGTCTGAACACTGAAGCTTTCTTT. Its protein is CASSRWGLNTEAFF. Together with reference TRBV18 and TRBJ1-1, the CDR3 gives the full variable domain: NAGVMQNPRHLVRRRGQEARLRCSPMKGHSHVYWYRQLPEEGLKFMVYLQKENIIDESGMPKERFSAEFPKEGPSILRIQQVVRGDSAAYFCASSRWGLNTEAFFGQGTRLTVV.

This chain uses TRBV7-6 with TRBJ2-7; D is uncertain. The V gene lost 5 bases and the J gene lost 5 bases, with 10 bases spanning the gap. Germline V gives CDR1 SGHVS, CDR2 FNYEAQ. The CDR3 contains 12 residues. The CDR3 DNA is TGTGCCAGCAGCCGCCGATGGGACGAGCAGTACTTC. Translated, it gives CASSRRWDEQYF.

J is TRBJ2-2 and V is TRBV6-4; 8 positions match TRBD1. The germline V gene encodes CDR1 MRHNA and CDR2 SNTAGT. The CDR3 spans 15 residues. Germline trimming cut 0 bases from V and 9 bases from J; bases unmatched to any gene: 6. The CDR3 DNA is TGTGCCAGCAGTGACTCAGTGGACAGGGCGAGGGAGCTGTTTTTT. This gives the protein CASSDSVDRARELFF.

In DNA form, the CDR3 reads TGTGCCAGCAGCTTCCTAAGACAGGGGGCAGGGGACTATGGCTACACCTTC. Translating gives CASSFLRQGAGDYGYTF. This rearrangement joins TRBV7-9 to TRBJ1-2; TRBD1 matches 10 bases. CDR1 SEHNR and CDR2 FQNEAQ come from the germline V gene (reference sequence). V gave up 3 bases and J gave up 3 bases; unmatched junction bases: 10. CDR3 length: 17 amino acids.

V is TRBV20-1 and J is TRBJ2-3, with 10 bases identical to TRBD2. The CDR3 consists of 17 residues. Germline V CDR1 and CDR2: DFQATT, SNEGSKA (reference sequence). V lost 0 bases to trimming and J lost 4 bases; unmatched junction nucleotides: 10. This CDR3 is CSARDSGGAGGPDTQYF. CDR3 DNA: TGCAGTGCTAGAGATTCGGGGGGAGCGGGGGGGCCAGATACGCAGTATTTT.

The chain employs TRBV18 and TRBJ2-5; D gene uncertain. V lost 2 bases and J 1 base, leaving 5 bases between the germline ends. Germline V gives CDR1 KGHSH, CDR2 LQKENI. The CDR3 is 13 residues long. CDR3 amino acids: CASSPFVQETQYF. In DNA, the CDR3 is TGTGCCAGCTCACCATTCGTCCAAGAGACCCAGTACTTC.

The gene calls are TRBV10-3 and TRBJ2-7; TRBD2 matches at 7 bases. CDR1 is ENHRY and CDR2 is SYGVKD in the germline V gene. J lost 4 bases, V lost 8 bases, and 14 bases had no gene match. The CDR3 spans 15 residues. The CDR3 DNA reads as TGTGCCATCTCCGGAGGCGGGGGAATATCATACGAGCAGTACTTC. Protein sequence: CAISGGGGISYEQYF.

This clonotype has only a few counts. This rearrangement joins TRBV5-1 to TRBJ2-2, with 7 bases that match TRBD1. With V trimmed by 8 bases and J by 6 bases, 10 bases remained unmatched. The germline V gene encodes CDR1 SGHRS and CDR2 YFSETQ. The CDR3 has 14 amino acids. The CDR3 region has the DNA TGCGCCAGTAGTGACAGGGTCTCTGCCGGGGAGCTGTTTTTT. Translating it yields CASSDRVSAGELFF.

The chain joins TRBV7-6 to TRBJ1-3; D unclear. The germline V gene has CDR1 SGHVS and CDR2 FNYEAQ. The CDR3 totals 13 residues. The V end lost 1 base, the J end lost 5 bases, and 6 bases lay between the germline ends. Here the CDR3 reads CASSLGFRNTIYF. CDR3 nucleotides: TGTGCCAGCAGCTTAGGCTTTCGAAACACCATATATTTT.

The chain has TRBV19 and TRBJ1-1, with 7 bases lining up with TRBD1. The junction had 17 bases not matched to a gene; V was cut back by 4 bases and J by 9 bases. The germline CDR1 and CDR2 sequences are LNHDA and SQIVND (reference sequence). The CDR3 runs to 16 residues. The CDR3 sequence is CASSTPYIDREGKAFF. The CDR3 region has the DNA TGTGCCAGTAGTACGCCGTATATAGACAGGGAGGGGAAAGCTTTCTTT.

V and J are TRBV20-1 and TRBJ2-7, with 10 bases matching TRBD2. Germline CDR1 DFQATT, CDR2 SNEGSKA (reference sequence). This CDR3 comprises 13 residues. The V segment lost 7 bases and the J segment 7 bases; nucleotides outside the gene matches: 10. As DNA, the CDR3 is TGCAGTGGCTGGAGCGGGGGGGCTGGAGAGCAGTACTTC. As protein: CSGWSGGAGEQYF.

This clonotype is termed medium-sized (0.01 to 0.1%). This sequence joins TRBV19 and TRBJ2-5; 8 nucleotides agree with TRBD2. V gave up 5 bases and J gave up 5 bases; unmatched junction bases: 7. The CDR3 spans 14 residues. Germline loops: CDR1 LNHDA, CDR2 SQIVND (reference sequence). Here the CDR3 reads CASSSGGSRETQYF. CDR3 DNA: TGTGCCAGTAGTTCGGGGGGGTCCAGGGAGACCCAGTACTTC.

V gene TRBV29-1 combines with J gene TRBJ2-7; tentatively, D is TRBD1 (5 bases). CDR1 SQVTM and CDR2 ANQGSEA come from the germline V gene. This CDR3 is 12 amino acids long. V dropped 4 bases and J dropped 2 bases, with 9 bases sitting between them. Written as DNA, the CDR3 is TGCAGCGTTGGGGGCTGGGCCTACGAGCAGTACTTC. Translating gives CSVGGWAYEQYF.

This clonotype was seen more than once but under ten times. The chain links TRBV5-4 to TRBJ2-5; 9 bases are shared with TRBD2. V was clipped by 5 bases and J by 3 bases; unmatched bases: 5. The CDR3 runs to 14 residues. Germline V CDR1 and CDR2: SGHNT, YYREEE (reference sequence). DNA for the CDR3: TGTGCCAGCAGGAGGGCGGGGGGGAAAGAGACCCAGTACTTC. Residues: CASRRAGGKETQYF.

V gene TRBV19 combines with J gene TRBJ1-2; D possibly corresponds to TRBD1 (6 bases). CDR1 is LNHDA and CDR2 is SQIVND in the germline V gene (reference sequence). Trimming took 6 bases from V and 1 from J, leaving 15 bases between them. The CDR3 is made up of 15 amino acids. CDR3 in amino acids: CASSTGTSFNYGYTF. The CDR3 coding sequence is TGTGCCAGTAGCACCGGGACAAGTTTTAACTATGGCTACACCTTC.

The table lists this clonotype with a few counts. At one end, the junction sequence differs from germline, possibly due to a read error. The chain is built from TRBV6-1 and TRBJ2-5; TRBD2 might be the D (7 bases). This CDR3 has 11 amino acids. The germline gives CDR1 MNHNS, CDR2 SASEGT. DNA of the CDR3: TGTGCCAGCAGTGAAGAGGGGGGGGGGCACTTC. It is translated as CASSEEGGGHF.

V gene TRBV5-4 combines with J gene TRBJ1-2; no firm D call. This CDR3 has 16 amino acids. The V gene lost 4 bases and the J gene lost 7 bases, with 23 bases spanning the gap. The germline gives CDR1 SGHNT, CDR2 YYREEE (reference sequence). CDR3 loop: CASSPLVPKKERGYTF. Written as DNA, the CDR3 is TGTGCCAGCAGCCCCTTGGTCCCGAAGAAAGAACGTGGCTACACCTTC.

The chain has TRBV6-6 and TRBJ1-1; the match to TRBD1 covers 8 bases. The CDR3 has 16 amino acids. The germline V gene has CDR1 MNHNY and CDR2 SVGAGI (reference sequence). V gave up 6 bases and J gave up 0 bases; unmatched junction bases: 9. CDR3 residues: CASSPTGGEMNTEAFF. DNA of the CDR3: TGTGCCAGCAGCCCAACAGGGGGGGAAATGAACACTGAAGCTTTCTTT.

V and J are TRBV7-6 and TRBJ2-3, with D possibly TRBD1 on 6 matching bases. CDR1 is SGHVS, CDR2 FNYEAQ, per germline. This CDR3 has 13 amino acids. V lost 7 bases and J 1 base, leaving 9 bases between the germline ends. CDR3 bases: TGTGCCAGCAAGGCAGGGGGCACAGATACGCAGTATTTT. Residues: CASKAGGTDTQYF.